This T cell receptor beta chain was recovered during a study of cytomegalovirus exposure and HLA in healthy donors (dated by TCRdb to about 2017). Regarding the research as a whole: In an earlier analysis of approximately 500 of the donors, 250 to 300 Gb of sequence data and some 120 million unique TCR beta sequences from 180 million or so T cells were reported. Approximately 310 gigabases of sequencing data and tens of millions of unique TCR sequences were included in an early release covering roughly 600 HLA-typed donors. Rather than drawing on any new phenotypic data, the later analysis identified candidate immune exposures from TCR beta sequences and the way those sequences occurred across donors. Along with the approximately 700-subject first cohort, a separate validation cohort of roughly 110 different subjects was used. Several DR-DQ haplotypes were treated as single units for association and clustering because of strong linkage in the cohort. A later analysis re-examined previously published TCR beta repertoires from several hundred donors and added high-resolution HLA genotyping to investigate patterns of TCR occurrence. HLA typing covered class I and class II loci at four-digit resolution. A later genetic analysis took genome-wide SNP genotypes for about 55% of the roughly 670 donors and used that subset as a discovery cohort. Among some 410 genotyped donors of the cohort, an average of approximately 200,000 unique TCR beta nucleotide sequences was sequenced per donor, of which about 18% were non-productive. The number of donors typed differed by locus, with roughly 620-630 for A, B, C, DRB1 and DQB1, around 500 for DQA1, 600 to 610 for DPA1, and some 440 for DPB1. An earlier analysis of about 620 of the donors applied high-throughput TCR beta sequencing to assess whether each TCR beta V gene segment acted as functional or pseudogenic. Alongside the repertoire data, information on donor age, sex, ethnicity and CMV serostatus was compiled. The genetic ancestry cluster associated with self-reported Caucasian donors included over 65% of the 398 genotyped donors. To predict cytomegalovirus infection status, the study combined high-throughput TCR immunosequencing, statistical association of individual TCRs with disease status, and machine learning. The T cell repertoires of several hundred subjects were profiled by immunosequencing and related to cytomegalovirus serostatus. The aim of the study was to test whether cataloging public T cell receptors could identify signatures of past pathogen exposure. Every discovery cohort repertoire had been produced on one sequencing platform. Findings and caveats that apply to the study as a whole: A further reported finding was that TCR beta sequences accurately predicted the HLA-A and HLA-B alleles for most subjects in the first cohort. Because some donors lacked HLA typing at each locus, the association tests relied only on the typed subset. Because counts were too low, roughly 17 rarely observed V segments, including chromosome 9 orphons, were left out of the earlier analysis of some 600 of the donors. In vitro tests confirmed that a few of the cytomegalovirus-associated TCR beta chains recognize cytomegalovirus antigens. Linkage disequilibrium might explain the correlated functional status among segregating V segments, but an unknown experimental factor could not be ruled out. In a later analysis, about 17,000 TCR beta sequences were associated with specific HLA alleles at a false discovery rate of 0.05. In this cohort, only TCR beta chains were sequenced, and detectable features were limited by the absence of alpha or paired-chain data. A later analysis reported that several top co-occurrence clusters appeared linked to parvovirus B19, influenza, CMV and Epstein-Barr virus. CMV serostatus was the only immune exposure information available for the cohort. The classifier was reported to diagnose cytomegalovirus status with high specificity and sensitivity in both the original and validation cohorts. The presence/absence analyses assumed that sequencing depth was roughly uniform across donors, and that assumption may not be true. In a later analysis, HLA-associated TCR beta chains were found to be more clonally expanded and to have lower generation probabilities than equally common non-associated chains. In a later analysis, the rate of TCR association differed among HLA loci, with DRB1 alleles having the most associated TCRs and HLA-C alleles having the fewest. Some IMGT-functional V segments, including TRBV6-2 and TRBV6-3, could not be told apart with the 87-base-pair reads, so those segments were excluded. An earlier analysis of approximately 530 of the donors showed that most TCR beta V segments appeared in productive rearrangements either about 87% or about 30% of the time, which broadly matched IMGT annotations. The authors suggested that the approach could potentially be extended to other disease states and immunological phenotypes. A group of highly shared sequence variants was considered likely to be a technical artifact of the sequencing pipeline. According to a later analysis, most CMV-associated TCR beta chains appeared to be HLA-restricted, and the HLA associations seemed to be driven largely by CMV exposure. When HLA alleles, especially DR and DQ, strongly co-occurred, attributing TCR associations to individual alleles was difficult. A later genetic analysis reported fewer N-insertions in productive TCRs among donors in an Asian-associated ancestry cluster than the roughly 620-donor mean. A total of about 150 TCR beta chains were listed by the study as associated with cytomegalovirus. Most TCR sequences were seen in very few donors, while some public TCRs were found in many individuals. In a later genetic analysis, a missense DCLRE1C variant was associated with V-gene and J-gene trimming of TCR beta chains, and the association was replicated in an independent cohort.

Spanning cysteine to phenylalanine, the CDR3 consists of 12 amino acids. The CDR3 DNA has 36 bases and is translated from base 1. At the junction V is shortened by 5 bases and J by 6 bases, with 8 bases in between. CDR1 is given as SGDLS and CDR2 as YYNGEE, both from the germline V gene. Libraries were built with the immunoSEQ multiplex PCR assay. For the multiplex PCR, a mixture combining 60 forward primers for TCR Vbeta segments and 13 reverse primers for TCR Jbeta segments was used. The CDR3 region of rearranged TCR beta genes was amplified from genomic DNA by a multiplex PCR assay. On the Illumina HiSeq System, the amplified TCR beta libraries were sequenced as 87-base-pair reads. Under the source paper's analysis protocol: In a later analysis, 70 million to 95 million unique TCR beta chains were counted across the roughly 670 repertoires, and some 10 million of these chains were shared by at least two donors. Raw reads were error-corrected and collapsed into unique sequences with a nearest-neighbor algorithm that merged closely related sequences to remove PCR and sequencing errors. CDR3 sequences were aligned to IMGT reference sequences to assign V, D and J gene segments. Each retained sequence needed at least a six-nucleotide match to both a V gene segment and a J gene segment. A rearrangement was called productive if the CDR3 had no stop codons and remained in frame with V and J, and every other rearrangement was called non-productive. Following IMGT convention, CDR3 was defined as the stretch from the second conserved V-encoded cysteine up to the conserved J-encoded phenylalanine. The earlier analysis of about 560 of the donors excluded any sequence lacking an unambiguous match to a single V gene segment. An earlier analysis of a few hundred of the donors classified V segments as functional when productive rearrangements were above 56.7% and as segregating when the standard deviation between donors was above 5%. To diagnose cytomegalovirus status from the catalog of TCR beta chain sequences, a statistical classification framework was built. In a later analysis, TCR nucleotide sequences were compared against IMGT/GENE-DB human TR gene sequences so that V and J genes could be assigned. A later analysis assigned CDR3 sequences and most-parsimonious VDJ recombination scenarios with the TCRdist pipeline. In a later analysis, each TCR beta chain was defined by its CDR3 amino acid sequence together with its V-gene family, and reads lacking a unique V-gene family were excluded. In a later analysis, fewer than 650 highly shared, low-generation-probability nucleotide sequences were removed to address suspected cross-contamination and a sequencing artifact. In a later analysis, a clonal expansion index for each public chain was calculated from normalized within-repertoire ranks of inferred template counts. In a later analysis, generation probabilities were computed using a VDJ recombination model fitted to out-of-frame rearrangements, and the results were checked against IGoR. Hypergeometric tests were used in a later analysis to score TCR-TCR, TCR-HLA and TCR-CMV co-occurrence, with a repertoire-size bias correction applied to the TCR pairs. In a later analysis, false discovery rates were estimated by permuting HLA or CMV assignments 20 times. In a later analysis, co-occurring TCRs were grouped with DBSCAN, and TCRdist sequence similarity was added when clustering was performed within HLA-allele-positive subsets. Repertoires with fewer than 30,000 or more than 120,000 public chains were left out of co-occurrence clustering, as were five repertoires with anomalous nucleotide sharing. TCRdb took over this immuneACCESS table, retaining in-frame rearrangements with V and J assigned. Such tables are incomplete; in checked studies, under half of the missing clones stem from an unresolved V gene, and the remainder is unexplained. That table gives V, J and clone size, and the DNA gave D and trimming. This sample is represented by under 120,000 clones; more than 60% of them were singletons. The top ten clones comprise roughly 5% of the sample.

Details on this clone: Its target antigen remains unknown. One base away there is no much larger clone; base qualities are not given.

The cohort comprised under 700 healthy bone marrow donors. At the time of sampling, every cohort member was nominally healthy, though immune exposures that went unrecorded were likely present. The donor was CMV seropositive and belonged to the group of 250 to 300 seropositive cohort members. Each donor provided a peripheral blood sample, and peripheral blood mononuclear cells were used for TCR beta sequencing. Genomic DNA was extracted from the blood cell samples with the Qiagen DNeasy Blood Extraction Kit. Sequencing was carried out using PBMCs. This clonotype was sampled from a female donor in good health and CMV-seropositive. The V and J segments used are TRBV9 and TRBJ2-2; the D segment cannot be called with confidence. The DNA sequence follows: TGTGCCAGCAGTACATTATCCGGGGAGCTGTTTTTT. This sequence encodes CASSTLSGELFF.